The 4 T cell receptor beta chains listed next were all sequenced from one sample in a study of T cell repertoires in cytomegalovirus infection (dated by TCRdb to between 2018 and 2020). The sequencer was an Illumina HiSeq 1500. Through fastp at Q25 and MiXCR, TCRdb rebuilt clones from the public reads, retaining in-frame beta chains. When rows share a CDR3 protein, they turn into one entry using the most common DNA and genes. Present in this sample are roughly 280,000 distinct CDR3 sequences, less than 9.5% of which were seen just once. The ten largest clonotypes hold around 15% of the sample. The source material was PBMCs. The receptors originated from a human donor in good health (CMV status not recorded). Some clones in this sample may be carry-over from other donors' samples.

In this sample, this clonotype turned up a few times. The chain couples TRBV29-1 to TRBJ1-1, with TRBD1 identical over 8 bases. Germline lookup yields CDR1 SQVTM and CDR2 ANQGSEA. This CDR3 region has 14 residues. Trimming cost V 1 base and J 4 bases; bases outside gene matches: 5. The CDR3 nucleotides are TGCAGCGTTGAAGGCTACAGGGGGTCCACTGAAGCTTTCTTT. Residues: CSVEGYRGSTEAFF.

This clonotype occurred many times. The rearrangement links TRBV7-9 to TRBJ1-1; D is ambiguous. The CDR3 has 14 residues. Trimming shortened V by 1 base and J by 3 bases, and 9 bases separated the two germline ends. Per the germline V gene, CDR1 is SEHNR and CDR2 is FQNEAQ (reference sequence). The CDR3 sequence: CASSLVGRDTEAFF. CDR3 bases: TGTGCCAGCAGCTTAGTGGGGAGGGACACTGAAGCTTTCTTT. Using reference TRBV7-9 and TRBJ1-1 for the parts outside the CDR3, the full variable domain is DTGVSQNPRHKITKRGQNVTFRCDPISEHNRLYWYRQTLGQGPEFLTYFQNEAQLEKSRLLSDRFSAERPKGSFSTLEIQRTEQGDSAMYLCASSLVGRDTEAFFGQGTRLTVV.

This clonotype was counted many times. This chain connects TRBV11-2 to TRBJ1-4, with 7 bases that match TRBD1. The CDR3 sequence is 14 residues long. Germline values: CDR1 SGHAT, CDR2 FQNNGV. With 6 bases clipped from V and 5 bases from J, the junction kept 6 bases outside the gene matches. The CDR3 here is CASSSSTGNEKLFF. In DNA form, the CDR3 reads TGTGCCAGCAGTTCCTCGACAGGGAATGAAAAACTGTTTTTT.

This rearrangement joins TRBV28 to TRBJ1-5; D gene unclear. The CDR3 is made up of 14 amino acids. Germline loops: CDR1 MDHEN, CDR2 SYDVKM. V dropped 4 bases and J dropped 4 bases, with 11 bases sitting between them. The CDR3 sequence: CASSSGLGNQPQHF. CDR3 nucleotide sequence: TGTGCCAGCAGTTCCGGACTGGGTAATCAGCCCCAGCATTTT.